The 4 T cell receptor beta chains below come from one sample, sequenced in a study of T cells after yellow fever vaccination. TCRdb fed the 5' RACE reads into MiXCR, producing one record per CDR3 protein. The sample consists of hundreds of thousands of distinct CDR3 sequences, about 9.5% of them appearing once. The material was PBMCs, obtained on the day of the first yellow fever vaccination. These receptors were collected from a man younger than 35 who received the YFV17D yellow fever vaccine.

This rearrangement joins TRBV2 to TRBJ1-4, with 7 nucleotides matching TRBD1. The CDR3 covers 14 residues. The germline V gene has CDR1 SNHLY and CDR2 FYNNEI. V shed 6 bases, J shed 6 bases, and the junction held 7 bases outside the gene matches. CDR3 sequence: CASSRRQGHEKLFF. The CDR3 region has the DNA TGTGCCAGCAGCCGCCGACAGGGTCATGAAAAACTGTTTTTT.

The CDR3 spells CASRQQAGYGYTF. CDR3 nucleotides: TGTGCCAGCAGACAACAAGCAGGCTATGGCTACACCTTC. V usage is TRBV12-3 or TRBV12-4 and J usage is TRBJ1-2, with D unclear. V lost 6 bases to trimming and J lost 4 bases, with 12 bases between them. The CDR3 length is 13 residues.

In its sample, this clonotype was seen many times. The CDR3 spells CASSYSQLPYEQYV. CDR3 nucleotides: TGTGCCAGCAGTTACTCCCAGCTCCCCTACGAGCAGTACGTC. This chain connects TRBV6-2 or TRBV6-3 to TRBJ2-7; D is unresolved. CDR3 length: 14 amino acids. Germline V gene data show CDR1 as MNHEY and CDR2 as SVGEGT. V was shortened by 0 bases and J by 2 bases, with 8 bases between the two germline ends.

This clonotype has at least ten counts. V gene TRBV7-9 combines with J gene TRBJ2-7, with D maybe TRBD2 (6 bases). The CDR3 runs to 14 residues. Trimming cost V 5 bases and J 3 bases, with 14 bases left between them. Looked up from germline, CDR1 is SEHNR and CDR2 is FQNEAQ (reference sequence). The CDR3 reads CASSRDSNFYEQYV. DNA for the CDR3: TGTGCCAGCAGCCGGGACTCCAACTTCTACGAGCAGTACGTC.